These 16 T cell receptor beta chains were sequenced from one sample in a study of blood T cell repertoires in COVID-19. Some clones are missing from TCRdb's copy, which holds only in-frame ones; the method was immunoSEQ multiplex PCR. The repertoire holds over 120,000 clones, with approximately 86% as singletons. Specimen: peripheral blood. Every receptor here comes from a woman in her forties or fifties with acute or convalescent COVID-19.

The CDR3 DNA reads TGCGCCAGCAGCTCGGGACAGGGGGCTGGGGTGAACACTGAAGCTTTCTTT. As protein: CASSSGQGAGVNTEAFF. The chain joins TRBV5-1 to TRBJ1-1; 12 bases line up with TRBD1. The V segment lost 3 bases and the J segment 0 bases; nucleotides outside the gene matches: 6. CDR3 size: 17 residues. Germline CDR1 is SGHRS and CDR2 is YFSETQ.

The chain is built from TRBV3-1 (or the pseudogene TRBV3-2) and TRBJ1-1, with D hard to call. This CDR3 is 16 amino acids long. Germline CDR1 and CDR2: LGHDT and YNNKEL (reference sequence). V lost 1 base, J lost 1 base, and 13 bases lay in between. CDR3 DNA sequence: TGTGCCAGCAGCCAAGCTTACGGGGAGTCGAACACTGAAGCTTTCTTT. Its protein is CASSQAYGESNTEAFF.

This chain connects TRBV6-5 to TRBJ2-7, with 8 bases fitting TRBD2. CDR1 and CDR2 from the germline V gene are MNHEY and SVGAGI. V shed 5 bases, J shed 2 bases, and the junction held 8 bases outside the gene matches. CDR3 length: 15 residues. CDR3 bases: TGTGCCAGCAGTCCGCTGAGCGGGGGAGCCTACGAGCAGTACTTC. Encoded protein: CASSPLSGGAYEQYF.

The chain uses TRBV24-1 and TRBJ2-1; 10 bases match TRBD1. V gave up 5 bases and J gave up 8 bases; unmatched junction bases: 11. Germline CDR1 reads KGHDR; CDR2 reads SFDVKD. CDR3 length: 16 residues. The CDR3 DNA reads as TGTGCCACCAGTGCCTGGAGGGACAGGGGAGGGGATGAGCAGTTCTTC. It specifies CATSAWRDRGGDEQFF.

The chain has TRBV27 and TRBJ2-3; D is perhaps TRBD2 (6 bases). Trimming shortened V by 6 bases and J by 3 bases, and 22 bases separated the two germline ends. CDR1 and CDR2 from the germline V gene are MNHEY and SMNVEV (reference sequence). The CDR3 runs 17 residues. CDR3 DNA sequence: TGTGCCAGCAGCTCCTCCCTCCGCATGACTAGAACAGATACGCAGTATTTT. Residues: CASSSSLRMTRTDTQYF.

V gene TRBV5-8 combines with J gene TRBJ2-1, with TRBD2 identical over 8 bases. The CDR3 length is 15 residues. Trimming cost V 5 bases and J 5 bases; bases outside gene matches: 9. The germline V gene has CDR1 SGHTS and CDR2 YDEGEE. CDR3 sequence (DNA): TGTGCCAGCAGATCCGGGAGGGTTCCCGACAATGAGCAGTTCTTC. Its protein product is CASRSGRVPDNEQFF.

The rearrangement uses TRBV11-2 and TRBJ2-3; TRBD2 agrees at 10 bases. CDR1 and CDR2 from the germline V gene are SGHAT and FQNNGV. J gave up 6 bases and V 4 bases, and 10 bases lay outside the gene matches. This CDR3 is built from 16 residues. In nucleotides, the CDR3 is TGTGCCAGCAGCTGGGGAGCGGGGGGGCGCTCCGATACGCAGTATTTT. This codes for CASSWGAGGRSDTQYF.

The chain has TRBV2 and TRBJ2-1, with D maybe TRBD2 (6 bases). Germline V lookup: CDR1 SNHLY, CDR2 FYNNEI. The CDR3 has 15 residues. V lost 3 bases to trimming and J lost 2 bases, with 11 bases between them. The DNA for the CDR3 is TGTGCCAGCAGTGAGGGAGCGGGTACCTACAATGAGCAGTTCTTC. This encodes CASSEGAGTYNEQFF.

In DNA, the CDR3 is TGCAGCGTTGGAAGGCAGGGGACCACTGAAGCTTTCTTT. This encodes CSVGRQGTTEAFF. This chain links TRBV29-1 with TRBJ1-1, with a tentative D call TRBD1 (6 bases). From germline, CDR1 is SQVTM and CDR2 ANQGSEA. V dropped 4 bases and J dropped 4 bases, with 13 bases sitting between them. The CDR3 loop spans 13 amino acids.

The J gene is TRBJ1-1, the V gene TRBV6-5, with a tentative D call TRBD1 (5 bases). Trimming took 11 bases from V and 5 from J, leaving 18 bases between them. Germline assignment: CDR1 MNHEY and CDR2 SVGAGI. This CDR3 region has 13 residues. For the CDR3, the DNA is TGTGCCGGGGGGGATCAGGGACCAACTGAAGCTTTCTTT. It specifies CAGGDQGPTEAFF.

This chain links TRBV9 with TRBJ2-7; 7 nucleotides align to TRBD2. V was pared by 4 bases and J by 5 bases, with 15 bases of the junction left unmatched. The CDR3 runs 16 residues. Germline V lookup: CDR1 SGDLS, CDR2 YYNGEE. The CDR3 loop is CASSPHRDPGGNEQYF. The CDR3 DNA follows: TGTGCCAGCAGCCCACACCGGGACCCGGGAGGCAACGAGCAGTACTTC.

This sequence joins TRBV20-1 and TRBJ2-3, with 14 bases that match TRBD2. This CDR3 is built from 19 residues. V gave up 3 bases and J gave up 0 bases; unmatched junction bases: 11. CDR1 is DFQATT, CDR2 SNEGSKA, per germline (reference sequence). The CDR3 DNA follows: TGCAGTGCTAGTTTAGGGGGACTAGCGGGAGTAAGGAGCACAGATACGCAGTATTTT. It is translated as CSASLGGLAGVRSTDTQYF.

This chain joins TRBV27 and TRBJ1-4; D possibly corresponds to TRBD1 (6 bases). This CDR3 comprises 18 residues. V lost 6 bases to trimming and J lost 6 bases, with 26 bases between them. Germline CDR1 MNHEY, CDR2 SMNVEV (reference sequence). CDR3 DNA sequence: TGTGCCAGCAGCAAATATACCCTTCTACTAGGGGGGGATGAAAAACTGTTTTTT. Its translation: CASSKYTLLLGGDEKLFF.

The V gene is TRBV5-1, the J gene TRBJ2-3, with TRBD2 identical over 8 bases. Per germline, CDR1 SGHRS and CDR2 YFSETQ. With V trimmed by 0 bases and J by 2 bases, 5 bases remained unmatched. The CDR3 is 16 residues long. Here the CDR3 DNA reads TGCGCCAGCAGCTTGGTAACCGGGGGGGACACAGATACGCAGTATTTT. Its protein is CASSLVTGGDTDTQYF.

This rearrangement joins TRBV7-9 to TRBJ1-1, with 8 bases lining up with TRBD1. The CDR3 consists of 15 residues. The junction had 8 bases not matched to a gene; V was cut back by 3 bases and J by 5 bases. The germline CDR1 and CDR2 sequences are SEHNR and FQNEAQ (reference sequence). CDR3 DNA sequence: TGTGCCAGCAGCTTTGAGACAGGGGAGGTTACTGAAGCTTTCTTT. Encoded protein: CASSFETGEVTEAFF.

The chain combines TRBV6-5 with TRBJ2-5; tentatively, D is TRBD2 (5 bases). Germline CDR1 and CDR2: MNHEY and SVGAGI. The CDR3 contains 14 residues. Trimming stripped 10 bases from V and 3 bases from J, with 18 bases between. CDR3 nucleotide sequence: TGTGCCATTCGGGAAGAGGGCTGGGAAGAGACCCAGTACTTC. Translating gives CAIREEGWEETQYF.